The sample holds many counts of the clone carrying this T cell receptor beta chain. No antigen is known for it. Between the trimmed V and J ends, which lost 6 bases and 3 bases, there was a span of 20 bases. From germline, CDR1 is KGHSH and CDR2 LQKENI. This CDR3 has 16 amino acids. Time point reported: patch test 1, 2 weeks after DPC sensitization. Described treatment: therapeutic diphenylcyclopropenone sensitization with weekly scalp DPC. This specimen comes from a study of human T cells and chemical hapten exposure. Background on the study: Variation in per-sample TCR yields came mainly from small pooled library volume differences. General study results and limits: TCRs whose frequency exceeded 1 in 1000 remained the same following DPC sensitization. Counts of expanded TCRs (at PT1) showed a positive correlation with patch test score.

Individual cDNA molecules in this library carried unique molecular identifiers. In TCRdb, the RACE reads were re-called with MiXCR into one record per CDR3 protein. The repertoire consists of 370,000 or so distinct CDR3 sequences, with roughly 4.8% occurring once and the leading ten covering 2% to 2.5%. This TCR derives from a woman between 45 and 60 years old with alopecia areata. Some clones in this sample may be carry-over from other donors' samples. The V gene is TRBV18, the J gene TRBJ1-2, with D maybe TRBD1 (5 bases). The sequences come from whole blood, collected in connection with sensitization to the hapten diphenylcyclopropenone (DPC). This CDR3 is CASSPSQGAVDYGYTF. Here the CDR3 DNA reads TGTGCCAGCTCGCCCTCCCAGGGAGCCGTAGACTATGGCTACACCTTC.